The sample holds a few counts of the clone carrying this T cell receptor (beta chain). The TCR cDNA carried a universal primer site and UMIs from 5'RACE template switching. From the 5' RACE reads, TCRdb called clonotypes with MiXCR, one entry per CDR3 protein. Among around 550,000 distinct CDR3 sequences listed, 15% to 20% were seen once. The sample originates from a study of T cells after yellow fever vaccination. As for the study in general: It was SMART-Seq v4 Ultra Low Input that prepared the fractions with low cell numbers.

Trimming took off 4 bases at V and 0 bases at J, with 8 bases between the two ends. Germline CDR1 and CDR2: SQVTM and ANQGSEA. The CDR3 has 13 residues. The rearrangement links TRBV29-1 to TRBJ2-3; D may be TRBD2 (6 bases). The sequencing used PBMCs, collected 15 days after the yellow fever booster vaccination. The sequence was collected from a man in his thirties or forties who received the YFV17D yellow fever vaccine. The CDR3 DNA sequence: TGCAGCGTTGGAGGGACTAGCACAGATACGCAGTATTTT. Encoded protein: CSVGGTSTDTQYF.